A single sample is the source of the 29 T cell receptor beta chains below, sequenced in a study of prognosis after radiotherapy for stage I lung cancer. Amplification of TCR beta CDR3 from genomic DNA used two-round multiplex PCR. Amplification during the initial PCR round employed primers specific to each TRBV and TRBJ gene. One entry per CDR3 protein, called by TCRdb with MiXCR from the multiplex PCR reads. The sample has almost 40,000 distinct CDR3 sequences, roughly a quarter seen once. Sample: PBMCs, taken before or after stereotactic body radiation therapy (not recorded which). The receptors originated from a donor older than 45 with non-small cell lung cancer.

V gene TRBV6-2 or TRBV6-3 combines with J gene TRBJ2-7; no reliable D call. Looked up from germline, CDR1 is MNHEY and CDR2 is SVGEGT. The CDR3 has 15 amino acids. Between the trimmed V and J ends, which lost 6 bases and 3 bases, there was a span of 18 bases. As DNA, the CDR3 is TGTGCCAGCAGATCCAGGTTCACATCGTTCTACGAGCAGTACTTC. It encodes CASRSRFTSFYEQYF.

This clonotype has a single count. This sequence is one base from a far larger clone and is likely a read error. J is TRBJ2-3 and V is TRBV6-4; D possibly corresponds to TRBD1 (6 bases). Germline assignment: CDR1 MRHNA and CDR2 SNTAGT. The CDR3 loop spans 15 amino acids. The V end lost 7 bases, the J end lost 1 base, and 15 bases lay between the germline ends. In DNA form, the CDR3 reads TGTGCCAGCACCTTGTACAGGGTGGGCACAGATACGCAGTATTTT. Amino acids: CASTLYRVGTDTQYF.

The genes are TRBV5-1 and TRBJ2-7, with 8 bases that match TRBD1. With 4 bases clipped from V and 11 bases from J, the junction kept 11 bases outside the gene matches. There are 13 residues in the CDR3. Germline CDR1 is SGHRS and CDR2 is YFSETQ. The CDR3: CASSPGQGKEKYF. The CDR3 nucleotides read TGCGCCAGCAGCCCTGGACAGGGTAAAGAGAAGTACTTC.

This clonotype has at least ten counts. The V and J genes are TRBV24-1 and TRBJ2-2; no clear D. The CDR3 covers 13 residues. The germline V gene encodes CDR1 KGHDR and CDR2 SFDVKD. Trimming removed 1 base from V and 7 bases from J, with 6 bases in between. The CDR3 spells CATSDFYFGELFF. The DNA of the CDR3 is TGTGCCACCAGTGATTTTTACTTCGGGGAGCTGTTTTTT.

This clonotype was observed many times. V usage is TRBV28 and J usage is TRBJ1-6, with a possible D match to TRBD1 (5 bases). The CDR3 has 15 residues. CDR1 is MDHEN and CDR2 is SYDVKM in the germline V gene. With 8 bases removed from V and 7 bases from J, the gap between germline ends came to 18 bases. CDR3 amino acids: CASRSPGAENSPLHF. In nucleotides, the CDR3 is TGTGCCAGCCGCTCACCCGGGGCGGAAAATTCACCCCTCCACTTT.

This clonotype occurred many times. This chain links TRBV6-5 with TRBJ1-1; D is ambiguous. The CDR3 has 15 amino acids. V gave up 1 base and J gave up 0 bases, with 9 bases separating them. The germline gives CDR1 MNHEY, CDR2 SVGAGI. CDR3: CASSYFPRMNTEAFF. The CDR3 DNA is TGTGCCAGCAGTTACTTTCCACGCATGAACACTGAAGCTTTCTTT.

This clonotype was observed many times. The chain carries TRBV7-9 and TRBJ2-2; D uncertain. The CDR3 consists of 15 residues. V was shortened by 1 base and J by 6 bases, with 12 bases between the two germline ends. Germline V gene lookup returns CDR1 SEHNR and CDR2 FQNEAQ (reference sequence). CDR3 in DNA: TGTGCCAGCAGCTTAGTGGTTGGGTCTTCCGGGGAGCTGTTTTTT. Protein sequence: CASSLVVGSSGELFF.

The rearrangement joins TRBV6-1 to TRBJ1-6, with D possibly TRBD1 on 5 matching bases. This CDR3 region has 13 residues. Trimming took off 7 bases at V and 14 bases at J, with 18 bases between the two ends. Germline-derived CDR1 and CDR2 are MNHNS and SASEGT. The CDR3 loop is CASTDDQGSTLHF. In nucleotides, the CDR3 is TGTGCCAGCACCGATGACCAGGGCTCAACCCTCCACTTT.

In its sample, this clonotype was seen many times. The chain carries TRBV28 and TRBJ1-2, with D possibly TRBD1 on 6 matching bases. This CDR3 comprises 14 residues. The ends were cut back, 6 bases at V and 7 bases at J, with 18 bases in the middle. The germline gives CDR1 MDHEN, CDR2 SYDVKM. The CDR3 DNA follows: TGTGCCAGCAGCCCCCCCGGGGGCCCCTCTGGCTACACCTTC. Translation: CASSPPGGPSGYTF.

J is TRBJ1-2 and V is TRBV9; D ambiguous. Per germline, CDR1 SGDLS and CDR2 YYNGEE. CDR3 length: 16 residues. Deletions cut 0 bases from V and 4 bases from J, with 16 bases between. The CDR3 reads CASSVAAAVYLYGYTF. DNA for the CDR3: TGTGCCAGCAGCGTAGCGGCCGCAGTGTATCTCTATGGCTACACCTTC.

This clonotype was found many times. The rearrangement links TRBV25-1 to TRBJ1-2, with D unclear. Looked up from germline, CDR1 is MGHDK and CDR2 is SYGVNS. The CDR3 totals 15 residues. V gave up 3 bases and J gave up 8 bases, with 19 bases separating them. The CDR3: CASSDGKDLRGGYTF. CDR3 sequence (DNA): TGTGCCAGCAGTGATGGGAAGGACCTGAGAGGAGGCTACACCTTC.

This clonotype was seen many times. The chain is built from TRBV2 and TRBJ2-5; possible D gene TRBD1, 5 bases. Germline CDR1 SNHLY, CDR2 FYNNEI. Trimming cost V 5 bases and J 5 bases, with 12 bases left between them. CDR3 length: 13 residues. CDR3: CASSPGFWETQYF. Written as DNA, the CDR3 is TGTGCCAGCAGTCCAGGGTTCTGGGAGACCCAGTACTTC.

This clonotype was detected ten times or more. The chain uses TRBV30 and TRBJ1-1; D unclear. V was pared by 0 bases and J by 3 bases, with 5 bases between. Germline CDR1 and CDR2: GTSNPN and SVGIG (reference sequence). This CDR3 has 12 residues. CDR3 bases: TGTGCCTGGAGTGTACAGCACACTGAAGCTTTCTTT. This codes for CAWSVQHTEAFF.

This clonotype was seen a handful of times. A much larger clone sits a single nucleotide away, making a read error possible. The chain's CDR3 is CASGPTRGASNEKLFF. The CDR3 DNA reads TGTGCCAGCGGCCCCACTCGAGGAGCCTCTAATGAAAAACTGTTTTTT. The J gene is TRBJ1-4, the V gene TRBV7-8; D not certain. The CDR3 covers 16 residues. The V end lost 8 bases, the J end lost 3 bases, and 19 bases lay between the germline ends. Germline V CDR1 and CDR2: SGHVS, FQNEAQ.

In this sample, this clonotype turned up many times. V is TRBV4-2 and J is TRBJ2-7, with D possibly TRBD1 on 5 matching bases. Per germline, CDR1 LGHNA and CDR2 YNFKEQ. V was pared by 1 base and J by 3 bases, with 7 bases between. The CDR3 contains 13 residues. The CDR3 bases are TGTGCCAGCAGCCAAGGCAGGGTCTACGAGCAGTACTTC. Its translation is CASSQGRVYEQYF.

This clonotype was detected many times. The J gene is TRBJ2-7, the V gene TRBV10-3; the D is unclear. Trimming stripped 3 bases from V and 1 base from J, with 4 bases between. CDR3 length: 12 amino acids. Germline V gene lookup returns CDR1 ENHRY and CDR2 SYGVKD. CDR3 sequence reads: CAISEQSYEQYF. The DNA of the CDR3 is TGTGCCATCAGTGAACAATCCTACGAGCAGTACTTC.

This clonotype came up many times. V is TRBV4-1 and J is TRBJ1-2; maybe TRBD1 (5 bases). This CDR3 is 15 amino acids long. The germline gives CDR1 MGHRA, CDR2 YSYEKL. The V gene lost 0 bases and the J gene lost 13 bases, with 21 bases spanning the gap. CDR3 loop: CASSQEPQAKTGCTF. In nucleotides, the CDR3 is TGCGCCAGCAGCCAAGAACCACAGGCCAAAACTGGGTGCACCTTC.

This clonotype was seen many times. The V call is TRBV24-1, the J call TRBJ2-7; 11 bases agree with TRBD1. The length of the CDR3 is 15 residues. CDR1 KGHDR and CDR2 SFDVKD come from the germline V gene. The J segment lost 6 bases and the V segment lost 3 bases, leaving 6 bases of the junction unmatched. The CDR3 sequence: CATSDPGTGGSEQYF. CDR3 coding DNA: TGTGCCACCAGTGATCCCGGGACAGGGGGGTCCGAGCAGTACTTC.

This clonotype was counted ten times or more. The rearrangement links TRBV5-1 to TRBJ2-3; tentatively, D is TRBD2 (5 bases). V lost 0 bases and J 1 base, leaving 6 bases between the germline ends. This CDR3 has 14 residues. From germline, CDR1 is SGHRS and CDR2 YFSETQ. This CDR3 reads CASSLAGGTDTQYF. In DNA, the CDR3 is TGCGCCAGCAGCTTGGCCGGGGGCACAGATACGCAGTATTTT.

This clonotype was seen ten or more times. This chain links TRBV7-3 with TRBJ2-5; D gene unclear. Germline values: CDR1 SGHTA, CDR2 FQGTGA. The CDR3 has 13 residues. V was shortened by 2 bases and J by 4 bases, with 8 bases between the two germline ends. Here the CDR3 DNA reads TGTGCCAGCAGCTTAGCATTTGGAGAGACCCAGTACTTC. It encodes CASSLAFGETQYF.

About this clonotype: This may come from a read error, since a much larger clone is one base off. The conserved phenylalanine or tryptophan normally closing the CDR3 is absent here, so this likely arose from a read error. Because the CDR3's place on the DNA is in doubt, the DNA is left out and the CDR3 is given as listed by TCRdb. The chain couples TRBV18 to TRBJ2-7; the table gives TRBD1 as D, unverified against the DNA. Germline V CDR1 and CDR2: KGHSH, LQKENI. A total of 12 residues make up the CDR3, ends included. CDR3 loop: CASSRVSWGRHS.

This clonotype showed up many times. The V call is TRBV7-9, the J call TRBJ1-1; D is unresolved. V shed 4 bases and J shed 4 bases, with 10 bases lying between them. This CDR3 has 13 residues. Germline CDR1 reads SEHNR; CDR2 reads FQNEAQ (reference sequence). The CDR3 protein is CASSSTRVTEAFF. The CDR3 nucleotides read TGTGCCAGCAGCTCTACCCGGGTCACTGAAGCTTTCTTT.

In this sample, this clonotype turned up many times. The conserved phenylalanine or tryptophan is not found at the CDR3 terminus, so this likely reflects a read error. It is unclear where the CDR3 begins or ends on the DNA, so no DNA is shown, and the CDR3 is as TCRdb lists it. V is TRBV24-1 and J is TRBJ2-3. The CDR3 is 8 amino acids long, termini counted. Germline V lookup: CDR1 KGHDR, CDR2 SFDVKD. CDR3 region: CASIRSSL.

This clonotype was seen ten or more times. The chain employs TRBV19 and TRBJ2-3; D gene uncertain. Germline V gene lookup returns CDR1 LNHDA and CDR2 SQIVND (reference sequence). The germline V and J ends were trimmed by 7 bases and 0 bases, with 8 bases remaining between them. The CDR3 consists of 13 residues. CDR3 amino acids: CASTGSSTDTQYF. DNA for the CDR3: TGTGCCAGTACCGGATCTAGCACAGATACGCAGTATTTT.

This clonotype was detected many times. V usage is TRBV4-1 and J usage is TRBJ1-5, with D perhaps TRBD1 (5 bases). Germline loops: CDR1 MGHRA, CDR2 YSYEKL. V was cut by 4 bases and J by 5 bases, with 15 bases left in between. CDR3 length: 15 residues. The CDR3 nucleotides read TGCGCCAGCAGCCGTAATACGGGGGAAGATCAGCCCCAGCATTTT. Encoded protein: CASSRNTGEDQPQHF.

The chain links TRBV10-2 to TRBJ1-1; tentative D call: TRBD1 (5 bases). CDR1 WSHSY and CDR2 SAAADI come from the germline V gene. V lost 2 bases to trimming and J lost 10 bases, with 17 bases between them. This CDR3 is 14 amino acids long. In DNA, the CDR3 is TGCGCCAGCAGTGAGAAAGGCGGAGCGGGGGGAGCTTTCTTT. Translating gives CASSEKGGAGGAFF.

This clonotype was recorded many times. V gene TRBV27 combines with J gene TRBJ1-5, with 10 positions matching TRBD1. V was pared by 6 bases and J by 4 bases, with 6 bases of the junction left unmatched. The CDR3 is 15 amino acids. Per the germline V gene, CDR1 is MNHEY and CDR2 is SMNVEV (reference sequence). The CDR3 is CASSPTDRGNQPQHF. For the CDR3, the DNA is TGTGCCAGCAGCCCCACGGACAGGGGGAATCAGCCCCAGCATTTT.

As regards this clonotype: The CDR3 does not end in the conserved phenylalanine or tryptophan, so this is likely a read error. The DNA is left out, because the CDR3 cannot be placed on it with certainty; the CDR3 is given as TCRdb lists it. V is TRBV15 and J is TRBJ1-5; the table names TRBD1, a call not compared with the DNA. The CDR3 is made up of 18 amino acids, end residues included. Germline V gene lookup returns CDR1 LNHNV and CDR2 YYDKDF (reference sequence). Here the CDR3 reads CATSRDYSGAASHQPKHL.

This clonotype was observed at least ten times. The gene calls are TRBV30 and TRBJ2-4; TRBD1 is a possible D gene (6 bases). V lost 3 bases, J lost 6 bases, and 12 bases lay in between. Germline V gives CDR1 GTSNPN, CDR2 SVGIG (reference sequence). There are 13 residues in the CDR3. CDR3 protein: CAWSATGLNIQYF. As DNA, the CDR3 is TGTGCCTGGAGCGCAACAGGGTTAAACATTCAGTACTTC.